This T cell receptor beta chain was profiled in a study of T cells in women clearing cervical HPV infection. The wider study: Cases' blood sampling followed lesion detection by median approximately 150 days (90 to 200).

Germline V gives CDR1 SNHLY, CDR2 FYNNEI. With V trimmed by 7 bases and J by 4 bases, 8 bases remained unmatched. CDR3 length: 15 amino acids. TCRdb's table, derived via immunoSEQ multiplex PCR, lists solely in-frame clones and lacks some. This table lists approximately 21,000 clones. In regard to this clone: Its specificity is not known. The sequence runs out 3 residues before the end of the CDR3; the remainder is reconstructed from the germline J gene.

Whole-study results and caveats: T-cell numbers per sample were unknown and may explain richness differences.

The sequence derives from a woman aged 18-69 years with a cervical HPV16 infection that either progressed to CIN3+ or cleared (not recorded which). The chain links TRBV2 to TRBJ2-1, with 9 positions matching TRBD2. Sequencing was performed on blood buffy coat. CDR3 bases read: TGTGCCAGCACAGAGGAACTAGCGGGTTACAATGAG. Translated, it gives CASTEELAGYNE. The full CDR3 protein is CASTEELAGYNEQFF.